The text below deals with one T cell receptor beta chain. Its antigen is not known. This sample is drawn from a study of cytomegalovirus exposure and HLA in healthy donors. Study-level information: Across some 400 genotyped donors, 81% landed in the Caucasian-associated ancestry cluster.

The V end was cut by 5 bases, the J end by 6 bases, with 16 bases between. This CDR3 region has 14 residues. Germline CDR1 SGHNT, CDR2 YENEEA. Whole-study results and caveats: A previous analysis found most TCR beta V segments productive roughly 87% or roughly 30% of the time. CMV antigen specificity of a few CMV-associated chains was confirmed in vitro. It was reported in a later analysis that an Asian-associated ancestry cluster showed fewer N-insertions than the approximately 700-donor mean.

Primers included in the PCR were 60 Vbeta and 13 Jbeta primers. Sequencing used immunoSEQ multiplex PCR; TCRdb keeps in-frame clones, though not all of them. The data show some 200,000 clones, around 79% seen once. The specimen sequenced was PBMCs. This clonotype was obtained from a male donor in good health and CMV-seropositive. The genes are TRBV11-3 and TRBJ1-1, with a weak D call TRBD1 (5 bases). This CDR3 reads CASSDTRGGAEAFF. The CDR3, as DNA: TGTGCCAGCAGCGACACAAGGGGTGGGGCTGAAGCTTTCTTT. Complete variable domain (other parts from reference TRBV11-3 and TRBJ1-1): EAGVVQSPRYKIIEKKQPVAFWCNPISGHNTLYWYLQNLGQGPELLIRYENEEAVDDSQLPKDRFSAERLKGVDSTLKIQPAELGDSAVYLCASSDTRGGAEAFFGQGTRLTVV.